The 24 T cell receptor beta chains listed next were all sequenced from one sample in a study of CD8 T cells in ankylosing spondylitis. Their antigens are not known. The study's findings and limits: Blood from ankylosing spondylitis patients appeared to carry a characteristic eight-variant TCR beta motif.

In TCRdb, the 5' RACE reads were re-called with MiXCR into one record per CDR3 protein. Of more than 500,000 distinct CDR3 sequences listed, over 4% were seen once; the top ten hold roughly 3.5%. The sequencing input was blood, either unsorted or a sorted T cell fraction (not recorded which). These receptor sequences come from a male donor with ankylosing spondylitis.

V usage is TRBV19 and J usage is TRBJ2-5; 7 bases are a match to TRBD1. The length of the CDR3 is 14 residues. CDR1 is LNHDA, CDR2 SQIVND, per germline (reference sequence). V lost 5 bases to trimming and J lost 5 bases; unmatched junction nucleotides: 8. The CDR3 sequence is CASSGQVSRETQYF. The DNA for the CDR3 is TGTGCCAGTAGTGGACAGGTCTCGCGGGAGACCCAGTACTTC.

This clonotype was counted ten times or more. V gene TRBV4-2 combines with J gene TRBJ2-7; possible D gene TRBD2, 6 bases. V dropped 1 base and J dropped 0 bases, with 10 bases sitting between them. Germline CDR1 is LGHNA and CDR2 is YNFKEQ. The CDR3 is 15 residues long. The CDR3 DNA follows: TGTGCCAGCAGCCAAGCGAGCGGGCCCTCCTACGAGCAGTACTTC. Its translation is CASSQASGPSYEQYF.

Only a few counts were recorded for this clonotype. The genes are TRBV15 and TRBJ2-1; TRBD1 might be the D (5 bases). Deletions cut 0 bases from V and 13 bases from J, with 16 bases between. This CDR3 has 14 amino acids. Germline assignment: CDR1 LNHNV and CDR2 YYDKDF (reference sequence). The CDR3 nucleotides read TGTGCCACCAGCAGAGATCCCCGGACAATGTTTCAGTTCTTC. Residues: CATSRDPRTMFQFF.

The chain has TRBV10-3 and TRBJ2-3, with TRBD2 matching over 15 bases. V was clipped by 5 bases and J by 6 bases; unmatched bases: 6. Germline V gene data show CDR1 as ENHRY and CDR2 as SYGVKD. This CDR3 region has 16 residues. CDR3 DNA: TGTGCCATCAGTCGGACTAGCGGGAGGGGCGGGGATACGCAGTATTTT. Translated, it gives CAISRTSGRGGDTQYF.

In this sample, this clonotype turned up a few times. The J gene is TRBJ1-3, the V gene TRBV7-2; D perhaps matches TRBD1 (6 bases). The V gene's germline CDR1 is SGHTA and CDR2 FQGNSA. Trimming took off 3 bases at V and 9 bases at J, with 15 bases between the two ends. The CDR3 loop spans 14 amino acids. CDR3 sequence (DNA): TGTGCCAGCAGCTTCCAGGGGAGCGATGGCACCATATATTTT. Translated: CASSFQGSDGTIYF. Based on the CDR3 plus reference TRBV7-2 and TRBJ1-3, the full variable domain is GAGVSQSPSNKVTEKGKDVELRCDPISGHTALYWYRQSLGQGLEFLIYFQGNSAPDKSGLPSDRFSAERTGGSVSTLTIQRTQQEDSAVYLCASSFQGSDGTIYFGEGSWLTVV.

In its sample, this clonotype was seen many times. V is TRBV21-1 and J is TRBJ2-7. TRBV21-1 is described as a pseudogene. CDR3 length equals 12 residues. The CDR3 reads CASSHGLREQYF. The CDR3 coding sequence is TGTGCCAGCAGCCACGGGTTGAGGGAGCAGTACTTC.

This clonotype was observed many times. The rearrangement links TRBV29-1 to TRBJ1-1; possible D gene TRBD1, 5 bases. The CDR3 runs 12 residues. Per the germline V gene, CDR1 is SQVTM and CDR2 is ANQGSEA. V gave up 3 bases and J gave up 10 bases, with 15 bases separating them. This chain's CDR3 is CSVDGAGRGAFF. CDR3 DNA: TGCAGCGTTGATGGGGCAGGGCGAGGAGCTTTCTTT.

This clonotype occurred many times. The CDR3 DNA reads TGTGCCAGCAGTCGGACAGGTCTAACCAAAAACATTCAGTACTTC. It specifies CASSRTGLTKNIQYF. This chain links TRBV12-3 or TRBV12-4 with TRBJ2-4; TRBD1 agrees at 7 bases. V lost 5 bases to trimming and J lost 2 bases; unmatched junction nucleotides: 6. The CDR3 spans 15 residues.

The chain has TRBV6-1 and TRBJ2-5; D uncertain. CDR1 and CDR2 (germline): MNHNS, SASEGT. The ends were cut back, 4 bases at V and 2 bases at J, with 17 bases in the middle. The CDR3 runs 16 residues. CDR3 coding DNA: TGTGCCAGCAGTGGAGGAGAGAGAGCAGGTCAAGAGACCCAGTACTTC. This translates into CASSGGERAGQETQYF.

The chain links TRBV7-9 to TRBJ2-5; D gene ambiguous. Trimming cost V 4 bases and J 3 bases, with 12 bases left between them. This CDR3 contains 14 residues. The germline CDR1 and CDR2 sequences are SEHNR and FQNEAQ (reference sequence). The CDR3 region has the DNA TGTGCCAGCAGCTCCGGATCCGAAGAAGAGACCCAGTACTTC. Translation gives CASSSGSEEETQYF.

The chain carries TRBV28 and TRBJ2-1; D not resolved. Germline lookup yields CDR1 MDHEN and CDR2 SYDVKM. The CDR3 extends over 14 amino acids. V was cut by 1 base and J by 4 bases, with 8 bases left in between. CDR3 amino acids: CASSLSLLYNEQFF. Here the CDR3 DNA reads TGTGCCAGCAGTTTATCTCTCCTGTACAATGAGCAGTTCTTC.

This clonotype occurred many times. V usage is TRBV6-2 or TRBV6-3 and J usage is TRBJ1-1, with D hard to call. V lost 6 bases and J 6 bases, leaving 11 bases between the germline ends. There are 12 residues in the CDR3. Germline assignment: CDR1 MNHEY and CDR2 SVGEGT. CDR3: CASSLTWAEAFF. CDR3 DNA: TGTGCCAGCAGCCTAACTTGGGCTGAAGCTTTCTTT.

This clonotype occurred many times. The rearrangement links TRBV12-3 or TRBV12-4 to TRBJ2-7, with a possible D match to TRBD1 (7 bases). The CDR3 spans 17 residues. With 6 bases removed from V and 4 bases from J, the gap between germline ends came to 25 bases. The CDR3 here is CASRGIGGGMSVYEQYF. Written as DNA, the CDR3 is TGTGCCAGCAGGGGAATAGGGGGCGGGATGAGTGTTTACGAGCAGTACTTC.

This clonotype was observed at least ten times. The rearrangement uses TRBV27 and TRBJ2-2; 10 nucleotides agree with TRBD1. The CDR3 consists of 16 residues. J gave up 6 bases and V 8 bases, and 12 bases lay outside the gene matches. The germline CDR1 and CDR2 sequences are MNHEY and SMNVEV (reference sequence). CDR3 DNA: TGTGCCAGCGCCCCGGACAGGGGGGGAGGCGCCGGGGAGCTGTTTTTT. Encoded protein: CASAPDRGGGAGELFF.

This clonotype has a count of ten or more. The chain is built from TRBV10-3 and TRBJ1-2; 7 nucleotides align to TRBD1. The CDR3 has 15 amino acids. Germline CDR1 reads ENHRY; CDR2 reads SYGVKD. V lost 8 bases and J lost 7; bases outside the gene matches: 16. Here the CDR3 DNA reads TGTGCCATCCCGAACCGGAAAGGGGGCCTTTCTGGCTACACCTTC. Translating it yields CAIPNRKGGLSGYTF.

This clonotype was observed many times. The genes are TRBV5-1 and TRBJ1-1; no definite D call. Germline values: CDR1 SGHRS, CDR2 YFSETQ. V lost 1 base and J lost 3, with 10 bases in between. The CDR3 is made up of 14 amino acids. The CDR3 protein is CASSLKGKDTEAFF. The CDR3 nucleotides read TGCGCCAGCAGCTTGAAGGGCAAGGACACTGAAGCTTTCTTT.

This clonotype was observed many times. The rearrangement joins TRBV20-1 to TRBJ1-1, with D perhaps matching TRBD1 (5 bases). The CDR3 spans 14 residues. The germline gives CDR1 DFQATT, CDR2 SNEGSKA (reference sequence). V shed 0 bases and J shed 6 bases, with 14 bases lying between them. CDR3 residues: CSARDPRGLSEAFF. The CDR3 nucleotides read TGCAGTGCTAGAGATCCCCGGGGACTTTCTGAAGCTTTCTTT.

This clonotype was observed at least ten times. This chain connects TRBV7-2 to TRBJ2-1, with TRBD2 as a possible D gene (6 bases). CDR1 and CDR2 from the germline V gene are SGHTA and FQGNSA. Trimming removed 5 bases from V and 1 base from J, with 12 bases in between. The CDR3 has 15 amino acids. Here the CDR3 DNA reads TGTGCCAGCAGCCCTAAAAGCGGGTCCTACAATGAGCAGTTCTTC. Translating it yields CASSPKSGSYNEQFF. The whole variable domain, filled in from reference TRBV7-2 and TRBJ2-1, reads GAGVSQSPSNKVTEKGKDVELRCDPISGHTALYWYRQSLGQGLEFLIYFQGNSAPDKSGLPSDRFSAERTGGSVSTLTIQRTQQEDSAVYLCASSPKSGSYNEQFFGPGTRLTVL.

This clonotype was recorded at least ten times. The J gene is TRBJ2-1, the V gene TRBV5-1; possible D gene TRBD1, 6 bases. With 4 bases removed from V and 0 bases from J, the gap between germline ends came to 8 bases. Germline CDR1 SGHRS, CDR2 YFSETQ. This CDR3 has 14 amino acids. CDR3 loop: CASSEGGSYNEQFF. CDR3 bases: TGCGCCAGCAGCGAAGGGGGCTCCTACAATGAGCAGTTCTTC.

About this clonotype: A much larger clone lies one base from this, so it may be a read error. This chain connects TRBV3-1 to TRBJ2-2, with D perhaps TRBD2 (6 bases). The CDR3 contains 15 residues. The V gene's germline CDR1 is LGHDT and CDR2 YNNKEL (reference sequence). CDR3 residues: CGSSQGSGNTGELFF. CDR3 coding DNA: TGTGGCAGCAGCCAAGGTAGCGGTAACACCGGGGAGCTGTTTTTT.

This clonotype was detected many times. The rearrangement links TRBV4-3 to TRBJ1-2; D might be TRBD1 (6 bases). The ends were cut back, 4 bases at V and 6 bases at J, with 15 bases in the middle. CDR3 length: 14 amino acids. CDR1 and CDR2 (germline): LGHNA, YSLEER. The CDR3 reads CASSPGTTSNGYTF. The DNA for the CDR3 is TGCGCCAGCAGCCCGGGGACAACTAGTAATGGCTACACCTTC.

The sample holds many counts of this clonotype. This CDR3 is CASSPPWTSGFGDEQFF. CDR3 bases: TGTGCCAGCAGCCCGCCGTGGACTAGCGGGTTCGGGGATGAGCAGTTCTTC. The gene calls are TRBV7-9 and TRBJ2-1, with 11 bases that match TRBD2. J was trimmed by 8 bases and V by 5 bases; bases with no gene match: 14. This CDR3 comprises 17 residues. The germline V gene encodes CDR1 SEHNR and CDR2 FQNEAQ (reference sequence). The variable domain in full, with the rest retrieved from reference TRBV7-9 and TRBJ2-1, is DTGVSQNPRHKITKRGQNVTFRCDPISEHNRLYWYRQTLGQGPEFLTYFQNEAQLEKSRLLSDRFSAERPKGSFSTLEIQRTEQGDSAMYLCASSPPWTSGFGDEQFFGPGTRLTVL.

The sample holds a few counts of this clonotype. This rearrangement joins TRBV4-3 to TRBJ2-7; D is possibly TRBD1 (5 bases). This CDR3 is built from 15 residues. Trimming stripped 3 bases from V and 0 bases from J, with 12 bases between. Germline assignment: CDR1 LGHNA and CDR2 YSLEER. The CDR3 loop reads CASSQVNQGSYEQYF. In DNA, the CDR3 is TGCGCCAGCAGCCAGGTTAATCAGGGCTCCTACGAGCAGTACTTC.

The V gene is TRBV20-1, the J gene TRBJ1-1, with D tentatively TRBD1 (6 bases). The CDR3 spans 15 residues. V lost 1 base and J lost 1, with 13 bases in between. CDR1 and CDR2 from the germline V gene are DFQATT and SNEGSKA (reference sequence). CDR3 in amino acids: CSARGPGQKNTEAFF. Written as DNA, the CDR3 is TGCAGTGCTAGAGGGCCGGGACAAAAGAACACTGAAGCTTTCTTT.